A single T cell receptor (beta chain) is shown here with its context. This clone is medium-sized (0.01 to 0.1%) in its sample. There is no known antigen for this receptor. No much larger clone exists at a distance of one base, and base qualities are not known. These data come from a study of vaccination effects on CD4 cells after COVID-19 (dated by TCRdb to between 2021 and 2022). For the study in its entirety: Each participant got two doses of an mRNA SARS-CoV-2 vaccine, either BNT162b2 or mRNA-1273. The study compared SARS-CoV-2 spike-specific CD4+ TCR repertoires before and after mRNA vaccination in COVID-19 convalescent patients and infection-naive vaccine recipients. A total of 9 to 11 COVID-19 convalescent patients and several SARS-CoV-2-naive healthy vaccine recipients were included in the full study. In the study, cultures from other donors were sequenced using the Oncomine TCR Beta short-read assay on an Illumina iSeq 100.

Results and caveats for the whole study, not just this receptor: In healthy vaccine recipients, vaccine-induced clones were almost all SARS-CoV-2 mono-reactive, with only 1 of 255 cross-reactive with common cold coronaviruses. Clones induced by infection and clones induced by vaccination both contracted markedly at late timepoints after vaccination, which fits with T cell responses waning over time. The study was limited by a small number of convalescent patients and lacked early post-infection timepoints.

In the ViraFEST assay, PBMC were stimulated with viral peptide pools, and TCR sequencing was then used to find antigen-specific CD4+ T cell clonotypes based on their expansion. After around eleven days of culture, CD4+ T cells were isolated with the EasySep CD4+ T cell isolation kit. None of the healthy vaccine recipients had a prior SARS-CoV-2 infection, which was confirmed by nucleocapsid antibody tests that came back negative both before and after vaccination. Approximately 2 million PBMC per well were cultured with 9 to 10 ug/ml peptides in IMDM containing roughly 5% human AB serum, about 9 IU/ml IL-2 and gentamicin. On days 3 and 7, half of the culture medium was replaced with fresh IL-2-containing medium. Each peptide stimulation condition was cultured in triplicate wells unless otherwise noted. Using Ficoll-Paque Plus gradient centrifugation, PBMC were separated from whole blood and then either used fresh or cryopreserved at -140C. Overlapping peptide pools spanned the spike proteins of SARS-CoV-2 and the common cold coronaviruses HCoV-NL63, HCoV-OC43 and HCoV-229E. Genomic DNA was extracted from cultured CD4+ T cells with the QIAamp micro DNA kit.

The library was obtained by the immunoSEQ multiplex PCR assay. DNA from the cultured, isolated CD4+ T cells was subjected to TCR beta CDR3 sequencing. In the authors' own workflow: The analysis removed non-productive TCR sequences, trimmed reads to the CDR3 region, and retained only CDR3s that were 7 or more amino acids long. The MANAFEST web app was used to identify antigen-specific clonotypes by comparing expansion in peptide wells with expansion in reference cultures. To count as positive, a clone had to show expansion at FDR<0.05 compared with the reference and with all other wells, an odds ratio above 5, and a frequency above 0.1% in two replicate wells. Cross-reactive clonotypes were defined as significantly expanded in SARS-CoV-2 spike wells and in at least one common cold coronavirus spike condition. CDR3 similarity was assessed by Levenshtein distance using the stringdist R package, and unrooted trees were constructed with ape in R 3.6.1. TCRdb carries this immuneACCESS record with in-frame sequences only. Its versions omit some clonotypes, under half of them owing to an unresolved V gene in the studies checked, with the rest unexplained. The D gene and trimming were derived from the DNA, and the V and J assignments and clone size from that table. Here the sample has more than 11,000 clones; about 80% occur a single time. About 25% of the sample comes from the top ten.

The cysteine opens and the phenylalanine closes a CDR3 of 15 amino acids. Solely the CDR3 DNA is kept, with 45 bases framed from the first base. Per the germline V gene, SGHDT is the CDR1 and YYEEEE is the CDR2. The V end gives up 3 bases and the J end 6 bases, leaving 6 bases in the junction not matched to a gene. The clonotype comes from a human donor who received a COVID-19 vaccine. Specimen: CD4+ T cells from PBMCs cultured with HCoV-229E spike peptides, collected before COVID-19 vaccination. This specimen's cell subset or site label, interpreted: HCoV-229E spike overlapping peptide pool stimulation. Recombination connected TRBV5-6 to TRBJ1-5; 10 nucleotides in the junction match TRBD1. The CDR3 reads as follows: CASSYWTGGSQPQHF. The sequenced DNA is TGTGCCAGCAGCTATTGGACAGGGGGTTCTCAGCCCCAGCATTTT.